This note documents a single T cell receptor beta chain sequence. Trimming shortened V by 1 base and J by 3 bases, and 7 bases separated the two germline ends. The CDR3 totals 14 residues. Per germline, CDR1 MDHEN and CDR2 SYDVKM. The data originate from a study of blood T cell repertoires in COVID-19. The wider study: Spain, Italy and the United States supplied samples that represented acute and convalescent COVID-19. T cells, B-cell-depleted T cells, or PBMCs provided the cDNA or gDNA that served as material.

Authors' methods: Researchers report that nucleated cell counts were estimated from reference gene primer amplification. Method: immunoSEQ multiplex PCR; TCRdb's copy keeps in-frame clones and lacks some. V, J and clone size are taken as reported in that table, and D and trimming were inferred from the DNA itself. The sample yields some 270,000 clones, approximately 90% seen once. Sample: peripheral blood. The clonotype was recovered from a man aged 25-45 years with acute or convalescent COVID-19. The chain is built from TRBV28 and TRBJ2-4; TRBD1 is a possible D gene (5 bases). CDR3 bases: TGTGCCAGCAGTTTATTCCAGGGCAAAAACATTCAGTACTTC. It translates to CASSLFQGKNIQYF. Full variable domain (remainder filled in from reference TRBV28 and TRBJ2-4): DVKVTQSSRYLVKRTGEKVFLECVQDMDHENMFWYRQDPGLGLRLIYFSYDVKMKEKGDIPEGYSVSREKKERFSLILESASTNQTSMYLCASSLFQGKNIQYFGAGTRLSVL.